This TCR beta chain came from a study of Ad26.COV2.S vaccination and SARS-CoV-2 variants. Looking at the study overall: As a participant in COV1001, the donor was in the Ad26.COV2.S trial arm. Once, or twice with 56 days between doses, Ad26.COV2.S was given intramuscularly.

Regarding this clone: No antigen is known for it.

Profiling relied on immunoSEQ multiplex PCR, and the TCRdb table lists in-frame clones only, not all of them. This table has 400,000 to 500,000 clones, roughly 89% appearing once. Treatment of the sample: around 19 received Ad26.COV2.S at low or high dose, single or two shots; 5 received placebo; per-sample allocation not given. Sampling was done on day 63 after the first vaccine or placebo injection. General study points: Assessments of TCR breadth and depth may have underestimated the total T cell responses. Vaccinees reportedly had broad spike-specific CD8+ and CD4+ T cell responses.

The germline gives CDR1 LGHNA, CDR2 YNFKEQ. Trimming pared 1 base from V and 9 bases from J, leaving 10 bases between. The CDR3 extends over 14 amino acids. The source of this sequence is a person aged 18-65 years who received the Ad26.COV2.S COVID-19 vaccine or a placebo. Sample: peripheral blood, taken in a trial of Ad26.COV2.S vaccine versus placebo. The chain recombines TRBV4-2 with TRBJ1-6, with a tentative D call TRBD1 (6 bases). The CDR3 nucleotides are TGTGCCAGCAGCCAAGTGAGGGGGGGTTCACCCCTCCACTTT. As protein: CASSQVRGGSPLHF.